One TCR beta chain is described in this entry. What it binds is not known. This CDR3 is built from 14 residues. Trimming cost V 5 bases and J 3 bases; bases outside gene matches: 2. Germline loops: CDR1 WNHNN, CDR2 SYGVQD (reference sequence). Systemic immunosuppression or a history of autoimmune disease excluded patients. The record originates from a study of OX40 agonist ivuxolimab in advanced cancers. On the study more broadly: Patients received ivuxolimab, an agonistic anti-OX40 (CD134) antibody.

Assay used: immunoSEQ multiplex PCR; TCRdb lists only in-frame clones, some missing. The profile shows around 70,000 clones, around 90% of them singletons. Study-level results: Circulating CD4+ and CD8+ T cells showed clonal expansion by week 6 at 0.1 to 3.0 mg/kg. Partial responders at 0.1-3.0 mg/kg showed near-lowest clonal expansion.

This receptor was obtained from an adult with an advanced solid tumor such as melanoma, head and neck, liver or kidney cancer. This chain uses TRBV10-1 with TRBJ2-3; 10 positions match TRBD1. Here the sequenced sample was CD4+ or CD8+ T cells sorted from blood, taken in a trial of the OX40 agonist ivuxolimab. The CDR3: CASSSDRGTDTQYF. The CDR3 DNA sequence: TGCGCCAGCAGTTCGGACAGGGGGACAGATACGCAGTATTTT.